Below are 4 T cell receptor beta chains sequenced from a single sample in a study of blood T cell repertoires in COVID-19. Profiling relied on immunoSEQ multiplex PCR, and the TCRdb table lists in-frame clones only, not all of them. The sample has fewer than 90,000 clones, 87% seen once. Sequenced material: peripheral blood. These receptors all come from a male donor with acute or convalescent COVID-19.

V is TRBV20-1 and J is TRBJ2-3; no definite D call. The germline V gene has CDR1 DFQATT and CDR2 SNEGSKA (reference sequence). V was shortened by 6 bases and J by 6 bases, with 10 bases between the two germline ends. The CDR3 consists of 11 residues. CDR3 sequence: CSATYSDTQYF. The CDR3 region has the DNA TGCAGTGCCACCTATTCGGATACGCAGTATTTT.

This chain's CDR3 is CAWSLQGWNGELFF. The CDR3 DNA sequence: TGTGCCTGGAGCCTACAGGGGTGGAACGGGGAGCTGTTTTTT. This chain uses TRBV30 with TRBJ2-2; 7 positions match TRBD1. Trimming took 3 bases from V and 7 from J; bases not matched to a gene: 8. CDR3 length: 14 residues. Germline assignment: CDR1 GTSNPN and CDR2 SVGIG (reference sequence).

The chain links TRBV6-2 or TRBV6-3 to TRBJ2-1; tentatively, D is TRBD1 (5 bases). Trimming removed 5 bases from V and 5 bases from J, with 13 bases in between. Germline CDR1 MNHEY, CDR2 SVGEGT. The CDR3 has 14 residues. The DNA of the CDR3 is TGTGCCAGCAGTGAGACAGAGGCCGACAATGAGCAGTTCTTC. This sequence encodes CASSETEADNEQFF.

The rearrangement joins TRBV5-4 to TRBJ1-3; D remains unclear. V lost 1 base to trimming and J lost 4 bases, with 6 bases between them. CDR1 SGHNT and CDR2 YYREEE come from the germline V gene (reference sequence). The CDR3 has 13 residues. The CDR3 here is CASSLMAGNTIYF. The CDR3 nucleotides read TGTGCCAGCAGCTTGATGGCCGGAAACACCATATATTTT.